This TCR beta chain appears in the sequencing data of a study of T-cell memory formation after mild COVID-19 (dated by TCRdb to the early 2020s). Turning to the overall study: TCR sequence clusters from the two donors were largely donor specific. In two donors, T-cell clones that expanded and contracted after mild COVID-19 were tracked by sequencing TCRalpha and TCRbeta repertoires over time. The cohort was made up of two young adult volunteers, one female and one male, who were previously healthy.

For sequencing, an Illumina NovaSeq 6000 was employed. cDNA libraries for TCRalpha and TCRbeta were prepared by 5'RACE using constant-segment primers, with sample barcodes and unique molecular identifiers added. RNA was extracted from every sample with Trizol reagent. Library amplification was performed in two PCR steps, and a second sample barcode and Illumina TruSeq adapters were introduced in the second step. Sequencing of libraries was performed on an Illumina NovaSeq with 2 x 150 bp paired-end reads. In the source study's methods: Reads were demultiplexed and collapsed into UMI-guided consensus sequences with migec v1.2.7. Using mixcr v2.1.11, UMI consensuses were aligned to TRA and TRB V and J templates and then assembled into clonotypes. A clonotype was counted as expanded or contracted only when both edgeR and NoisET called the clonotype significant, with the noise models trained on biological replicates. For edgeR calls, a false discovery rate-adjusted p below 0.01 and a log2 fold-change threshold of 1 were applied. PCA with hierarchical clustering of max-normalized trajectories of the 1000 most abundant clonotypes was used as exploratory dynamics analysis. Each responding clone was given a CD4 or CD8 phenotype based on the CD4+ and CD8+ repertoires, which had been sequenced separately. Through fastp at Q25 and MiXCR, TCRdb rebuilt clones from the public reads, retaining in-frame beta chains. Here each entry gathers all rows of one CDR3 protein and keeps the most common genes and DNA. These V and J calls rely on TCRdb rather than the paper's analysis. The sample table records roughly 200,000 distinct CDR3 sequences; approximately 16% of these occur just once. Of the sample, 2% to 2.5% falls within the top ten clones.

General findings and caveats noted by the study authors: Balanced CD4/CD8 phenotypes were observed for clones contracting from day 15 to 85, whereas a bias towards CD4+ was observed for a second wave of clones expanding from day 15 to 37. SARS-CoV-2 specificity was not confirmed for the second-wave clones peaking on day 37. Some responding clones were detected in pre-infection memory, suggesting pre-existing cross-reactive memory T cells joined the SARS-CoV-2 response. The study included only a couple of mild cases, and larger cohorts that include severe cases with pre-infection samples were judged to be necessary. Contracting CD4+ clones were located mainly in the CM and EM memory subsets, whereas CD8+ clones were found to be enriched in EMRA.

PBMCs were isolated by Ficoll-Paque density gradient centrifugation. The CDR3 sequence holds 17 residues, the cysteine and phenylalanine included. Only the CDR3 portion is preserved as DNA: 51 bases, with reading frame beginning at the first base. Via the germline V gene (reference sequence), CDR1 is DFQATT and CDR2 SNEGSKA. The junction shows trimming of 2 bases on V and 7 bases on J, and the gene matches do not reach 9 bases of it. This clonotype was seen a handful of times. Its antigen has not been determined. Base qualities are missing; no much larger clone stands one base away. The chain is assembled from TRBV20-1 and TRBJ2-2, with 14 bases in between that match TRBD2. Sequenced: PBMCs or a T cell subset sorted from them (not recorded which). The receptor was derived from an adult woman who had mild COVID-19 (a few samples of this study predate the infection). The sample titles of this study are shuffled in the database, so cell type and time point are left out; the donor was told from shared clones. The DNA sequence follows: TGCAGTGCTAGACCCGGGACTAGCGGGAGTCTTGGCGGGGAGCTGTTTTTT. This sequence encodes CSARPGTSGSLGGELFF.